A single sample gave rise to the 24 T cell receptor beta chains below, sequenced in a study of CD8 T cells in ankylosing spondylitis. MiXCR, applied by TCRdb to the 5' RACE reads, yields one record per CDR3 protein. The repertoire has more than 600,000 distinct CDR3 sequences, around 20% of them found once; the top ten carry about 20%. These receptors are not linked to any known antigen. Broader study findings: What appeared characteristic of ankylosing spondylitis blood was a TCR beta motif of under 10 highly homologous variants.

Sequences were obtained from blood, either unsorted or a sorted T cell fraction (not recorded which). These receptors all stem from a male donor with ankylosing spondylitis.

This chain uses TRBV15 with TRBJ2-7; D is undetermined. CDR3 size: 14 residues. Germline V gene data show CDR1 as LNHNV and CDR2 as YYDKDF (reference sequence). Trimming stripped 5 bases from V and 2 bases from J, with 13 bases between. The DNA of the CDR3 is TGTGCCACCAGCGCAGGCTCTCGACCCTACGAGCAGTACTTC. Translated: CATSAGSRPYEQYF.

Only a few counts were recorded for this clonotype. The chain recombines TRBV10-3 with TRBJ2-3; 10 bases line up with TRBD2. V was clipped by 3 bases and J by 5 bases; unmatched bases: 8. CDR3 length: 16 residues. CDR1 is ENHRY and CDR2 is SYGVKD in the germline V gene. In nucleotides, the CDR3 is TGTGCCATCAGTGATATAATACTAGCGGGGCAAGATACGCAGTATTTT. It is translated as CAISDIILAGQDTQYF.

This clonotype appeared once. The chain joins TRBV10-2 to TRBJ2-5; the D gene is possibly TRBD2 (8 bases). Trimming left V 7 bases short and J 5 bases short, with 14 bases between. CDR1 WSHSY and CDR2 SAAADI come from the germline V gene. This CDR3 is 13 amino acids long. This CDR3 is CASTGGGRETQYF. The CDR3 nucleotides read TGCGCCAGCACGGGAGGGGGCCGGGAGACCCAGTACTTC.

The chain has TRBV12-3 or TRBV12-4 and TRBJ1-1; D is ambiguous. This CDR3 has 15 amino acids. V was trimmed by 1 base and J by 2 bases, leaving 11 bases between them. CDR3: CASSLVGRTNTEAFF. CDR3 DNA: TGTGCCAGCAGTTTAGTAGGCCGGACCAACACTGAAGCTTTCTTT.

The J gene is TRBJ2-7, the V gene TRBV28; 7 positions agree with TRBD1. This CDR3 has 12 residues. Losses at the gene ends were 6 bases for V and 4 bases for J; bases not matched to a gene: 3. In germline, CDR1 is MDHEN, CDR2 SYDVKM. Written as DNA, the CDR3 is TGTGCCAGCAGAACAGGGGTTTACGAGCAGTACTTC. Translation gives CASRTGVYEQYF.

The chain employs TRBV9 and TRBJ2-1; 7 positions agree with TRBD2. The CDR3 sequence is 15 residues long. V lost 0 bases and J lost 8; bases outside the gene matches: 8. Germline V lookup: CDR1 SGDLS, CDR2 YYNGEE. CDR3 coding DNA: TGTGCCAGCAGCGTAGTGGCGGGAGACGCCTATGAGCAGTTCTTC. Encoded protein: CASSVVAGDAYEQFF.

CDR3 bases: TGCGCCAGCGCCCCAAGTGGGGCCGCAAGTGAAAAACTGTTTTTT. Translating it yields CASAPSGAASEKLFF. V and J are TRBV4-3 and TRBJ1-4; D possibly corresponds to TRBD1 (5 bases). This CDR3 is built from 15 residues. The V gene's germline CDR1 is LGHNA and CDR2 YSLEER. Trimming removed 8 bases at V and 7 bases at J, with 20 bases between.

This clonotype was picked up a small number of times. This chain links TRBV20-1 with TRBJ2-7; TRBD1 matches at 7 bases. CDR1 is DFQATT, CDR2 SNEGSKA, per germline (reference sequence). V was clipped by 3 bases and J by 2 bases; unmatched bases: 7. The CDR3 loop spans 14 amino acids. CDR3 protein: CSARIPGGPYEQYF. The CDR3 DNA reads TGCAGTGCTAGGATCCCAGGGGGACCCTACGAGCAGTACTTC.

The V and J genes are TRBV7-9 and TRBJ1-3; a possible D gene is TRBD1 (6 bases). Trimming removed 5 bases at V and 1 base at J, with 12 bases between. From germline, CDR1 is SEHNR and CDR2 FQNEAQ (reference sequence). CDR3 length equals 15 residues. In nucleotides, the CDR3 is TGTGCCAGCAGCCAGAGGGACACTTCTGGAAACACCATATATTTT. Amino acid sequence: CASSQRDTSGNTIYF.

The table lists this clonotype with a few counts. V is TRBV6-2 or TRBV6-3 and J is TRBJ1-1; perhaps TRBD1 as D (5 bases). Germline lookup yields CDR1 MNHEY and CDR2 SVGEGT. CDR3 length equals 15 residues. The V end was cut by 7 bases, the J end by 0 bases, with 15 bases between. This CDR3 is CASIKFDSMNTEAFF. The CDR3 DNA reads as TGTGCCAGCATTAAGTTCGACAGTATGAACACTGAAGCTTTCTTT.

The chain joins TRBV7-2 to TRBJ2-7, with D possibly TRBD1 on 5 matching bases. CDR1 SGHTA and CDR2 FQGNSA come from the germline V gene. Trimming shortened V by 7 bases and J by 1 base, and 20 bases separated the two germline ends. This CDR3 has 16 amino acids. The CDR3: CASTRTGRSPSYEQYF. The CDR3 coding sequence is TGTGCCAGCACCCGTACAGGCAGGAGCCCGTCCTACGAGCAGTACTTC.

This clonotype was detected a few times. The rearrangement uses TRBV6-5 and TRBJ2-7; possibly TRBD1 for D (5 bases). CDR3 length equals 14 residues. Per germline, CDR1 MNHEY and CDR2 SVGAGI. V shed 2 bases and J shed 5 bases, with 13 bases lying between them. The CDR3 DNA is TGTGCCAGCAGTTACCAAAAGGCAGGGAACGAGCAGTACTTC. This encodes CASSYQKAGNEQYF.

The rearrangement joins TRBV2 to TRBJ2-1, with no clear D. Trimming cost V 5 bases and J 3 bases, with 5 bases left between them. This CDR3 spans 12 amino acids. Germline lookup yields CDR1 SNHLY and CDR2 FYNNEI. CDR3 region: CASSRNYNEQFF. The CDR3 DNA sequence: TGTGCCAGCAGTAGGAACTACAATGAGCAGTTCTTC.

This clonotype was recorded a few times. This chain uses TRBV27 with TRBJ2-5; D gene ambiguous. V was trimmed by 1 base and J by 5 bases, leaving 14 bases between them. Germline CDR1 is MNHEY and CDR2 is SMNVEV (reference sequence). CDR3 length: 15 residues. The CDR3 loop reads CASSLYARESETQYF. In DNA, the CDR3 is TGTGCCAGCAGTTTATACGCCCGAGAGTCGGAGACCCAGTACTTC.

Ten or more counts support this clonotype. This chain uses TRBV9 with TRBJ2-3, with D possibly matching TRBD2 (5 bases). The V gene's germline CDR1 is SGDLS and CDR2 YYNGEE. V was cut by 4 bases and J by 7 bases, with 7 bases left in between. The CDR3 is 11 amino acids. CDR3 protein: CASSTGNTQYF. The CDR3 DNA is TGTGCCAGCAGCACCGGGAATACGCAGTATTTT.

This clonotype has only a few counts. The genes are TRBV5-1 and TRBJ2-3; 10 bases match TRBD2. The germline V gene encodes CDR1 SGHRS and CDR2 YFSETQ. The V segment lost 5 bases and the J segment 0 bases; nucleotides outside the gene matches: 9. The CDR3 is 17 residues long. CDR3 in amino acids: CASRGLAGALSTDTQYF. CDR3 DNA sequence: TGCGCCAGCAGGGGGCTAGCGGGAGCCTTAAGCACAGATACGCAGTATTTT.

The chain carries TRBV4-2 and TRBJ2-2; 14 bases are a match to TRBD2. The V segment lost 4 bases and the J segment 4 bases; nucleotides outside the gene matches: 14. The germline V gene encodes CDR1 LGHNA and CDR2 YNFKEQ. This CDR3 is built from 20 residues. The CDR3 DNA is TGTGCCAGCAGCCCAAGTCTTGGACTAGCGGGGGGCCGTGGCACCGGGGAGCTGTTTTTT. It codes for CASSPSLGLAGGRGTGELFF.

This clonotype was seen more than once but under ten times. The chain links TRBV20-1 to TRBJ1-2, with D unresolved. Trimming took 5 bases from V and 4 from J, leaving 11 bases between them. The germline V gene has CDR1 DFQATT and CDR2 SNEGSKA (reference sequence). This CDR3 comprises 12 residues. The CDR3 loop reads CSAQTETYGYTF. CDR3 bases: TGCAGTGCTCAGACGGAAACCTATGGCTACACCTTC.

This clonotype was observed a few times. The CDR3 DNA reads as TGTGCCATCAGTGATGCCGGACTAGCGGCCCTCTACGAGCAGTACTTC. Its protein is CAISDAGLAALYEQYF. The chain links TRBV10-3 to TRBJ2-7; 10 bases line up with TRBD2. Per germline, CDR1 ENHRY and CDR2 SYGVKD. Unmatched junction bases numbered 8, after V lost 3 bases and J lost 3 bases. This CDR3 has 16 amino acids.

The chain employs TRBV10-3 and TRBJ1-6; 7 positions agree with TRBD1. Per the germline V gene, CDR1 is ENHRY and CDR2 is SYGVKD. There are 16 residues in the CDR3. The V segment lost 6 bases and the J segment 5 bases; nucleotides outside the gene matches: 10. This CDR3 reads CAIRPTGTADNSPLHF. The CDR3 nucleotides are TGTGCCATCAGGCCCACCGGGACAGCGGATAATTCACCCCTCCACTTT.

The V and J genes are TRBV10-3 and TRBJ1-1; D is unresolved. The CDR3 has 14 amino acids. Per the germline V gene, CDR1 is ENHRY and CDR2 is SYGVKD. The V gene lost 1 base and the J gene lost 1 base, with 7 bases spanning the gap. The CDR3 sequence is CAISEWTRNTEAFF. DNA of the CDR3: TGTGCCATCAGTGAGTGGACGAGGAACACTGAAGCTTTCTTT.

This clonotype has just a few counts. The J gene is TRBJ2-1, the V gene TRBV4-1; TRBD2 matches 8 bases. The CDR3 is made up of 15 amino acids. The V segment lost 1 base and the J segment 6 bases; nucleotides outside the gene matches: 5. Germline loops: CDR1 MGHRA, CDR2 YSYEKL. As DNA, the CDR3 is TGCGCCAGCAGCCAAGTCGGGAGGGCCTTCAATGAGCAGTTCTTC. Encoded protein: CASSQVGRAFNEQFF.

The genes are TRBV3-1 and TRBJ2-2; no clear D. V was cut by 0 bases and J by 5 bases, with 10 bases left in between. Germline-derived CDR1 and CDR2 are LGHDT and YNNKEL (reference sequence). The CDR3 extends over 15 amino acids. Here the CDR3 DNA reads TGTGCCAGCAGCCAAGAATGGCCGACGACCGGGGAGCTGTTTTTT. Its translation: CASSQEWPTTGELFF.

The CDR3 DNA follows: TGCAGCGCTACAGGGGGACAGGGGGATCGAGGCTACACCTTC. Translated: CSATGGQGDRGYTF. The V call is TRBV29-1, the J call TRBJ1-2; 11 nucleotides agree with TRBD1. The V gene's germline CDR1 is SQVTM and CDR2 ANQGSEA. Trimming cost V 7 bases and J 8 bases; bases outside gene matches: 12. This CDR3 has 14 amino acids.